The 18 T cell receptor beta chains below all came from one sample that was sequenced in a study of T cell repertoires in cytomegalovirus infection. No antigen has been identified for these receptors. One entry per CDR3 protein results from TCRdb running MiXCR on the reads. The table includes hundreds of thousands of distinct CDR3 sequences, 30% to 35% detected once. Specimen: cultured CD8+ T cells from PBMCs, collected from culture after CMV antigen stimulation. These receptors came from a human donor in good health (CMV status not recorded). Some clones in this sample may be carry-over from other donors' samples.

A word on this clonotype: The junction and the germline gene differ at one end; a read error may be behind it. The V and J genes are TRBV7-3 and TRBJ2-3, with unresolved D. The CDR3 length is 13 residues. Germline values: CDR1 SGHTA, CDR2 FQGTGA. The chain's CDR3 is CASSVSITATQYF. CDR3 sequence (DNA): TGTGCCAGCAGCGTAAGCATTACAGCTACGCAGTATTTT.

This clonotype was found many times. The chain uses TRBV7-3 and TRBJ2-1, with D tentatively TRBD2 (6 bases). CDR1 is SGHTA and CDR2 is FQGTGA in the germline V gene. V was trimmed by 0 bases and J by 2 bases, leaving 8 bases between them. This CDR3 is 15 amino acids long. The CDR3 DNA is TGTGCCAGCAGCTTAACTAGCGGCCCCTACAATGAGCAGTTCTTC. It translates to CASSLTSGPYNEQFF.

The chain employs TRBV27 and TRBJ2-1, with 8 bases lining up with TRBD1. The J segment lost 2 bases and the V segment lost 5 bases, leaving 5 bases of the junction unmatched. The CDR3 extends over 15 amino acids. CDR1 and CDR2 (germline): MNHEY, SMNVEV (reference sequence). The CDR3 reads CASSPRTGTYNEQFF. The CDR3 nucleotides are TGTGCCAGCAGTCCGCGGACAGGGACCTACAATGAGCAGTTCTTC.

This clonotype showed up many times. The genes are TRBV2 and TRBJ2-7, with unresolved D. This CDR3 has 10 residues. Germline V CDR1 and CDR2: SNHLY, FYNNEI. With 6 bases removed from V and 6 bases from J, the gap between germline ends came to 6 bases. The CDR3 loop reads CASRVGEQYF. In DNA, the CDR3 is TGTGCCAGCAGGGTGGGCGAGCAGTACTTC.

The chain combines TRBV7-9 with TRBJ2-5; D perhaps matches TRBD2 (5 bases). V lost 4 bases and J lost 1, with 19 bases in between. The CDR3 consists of 17 residues. The germline V gene encodes CDR1 SEHNR and CDR2 FQNEAQ (reference sequence). The CDR3, as DNA: TGTGCCAGCAGCTCCCCGGCGGGTTTGGGCCCCCAAGAGACCCAGTACTTC. Its protein is CASSSPAGLGPQETQYF.

The chain combines TRBV7-8 with TRBJ2-1; perhaps TRBD2 as D (5 bases). The CDR3 spans 14 residues. The V end lost 5 bases, the J end lost 8 bases, and 16 bases lay between the germline ends. From germline, CDR1 is SGHVS and CDR2 FQNEAQ. The CDR3 bases are TGTGCCAGCAGCCCTAGCAACCAACCGGATGAGCAGTTCTTC. Its protein is CASSPSNQPDEQFF.

This clonotype was seen more than once but under ten times. The rearrangement joins TRBV5-1 to TRBJ2-7; maybe TRBD1 (5 bases). V shed 6 bases and J shed 2 bases, with 15 bases lying between them. The CDR3 sequence is 14 residues long. Germline V gene lookup returns CDR1 SGHRS and CDR2 YFSETQ. The CDR3 coding sequence is TGCGCCAGCACCCAAGACAGCTGGACCTACGAGCAGTACGTC. Its protein is CASTQDSWTYEQYV.

The rearrangement joins TRBV4-3 to TRBJ2-1; D remains ambiguous. This CDR3 has 15 amino acids. Deletions cut 0 bases from V and 2 bases from J, with 8 bases between. The germline gives CDR1 LGHNA, CDR2 YSLEER. The CDR3: CASSQDRAAYNEQFF. CDR3 coding DNA: TGCGCCAGCAGCCAAGACAGAGCAGCCTACAATGAGCAGTTCTTC.

J is TRBJ2-4 and V is TRBV20-1, with TRBD2 identical over 7 bases. The CDR3 runs 13 residues. Germline V gene sequence: CDR1 DFQATT, CDR2 SNEGSKA (reference sequence). With V trimmed by 0 bases and J by 9 bases, 5 bases remained unmatched. The CDR3 is CSARDSGEGIQYF. Written as DNA, the CDR3 is TGCAGTGCTAGAGATTCCGGGGAGGGCATTCAGTACTTC.

The chain is built from TRBV13 and TRBJ1-1; the match to TRBD1 covers 8 bases. The germline gives CDR1 PRHDT, CDR2 FYEKMQ (reference sequence). This CDR3 contains 13 residues. J lost 5 bases, V lost 5 bases, and 4 bases had no gene match. DNA for the CDR3: TGTGCCAGCAGCACGACAGGGGAAACTGAAGCTTTCTTT. Residues: CASSTTGETEAFF.

J is TRBJ1-5 and V is TRBV9; possibly TRBD1 for D (5 bases). Germline lookup yields CDR1 SGDLS and CDR2 YYNGEE. The V end was cut by 0 bases, the J end by 4 bases, with 8 bases between. There are 14 residues in the CDR3. In DNA form, the CDR3 reads TGTGCCAGCAGCGTAGCTGGGGCAAATCAGCCCCAGCATTTT. This sequence encodes CASSVAGANQPQHF.

V is TRBV4-1 and J is TRBJ1-1; D not certain. Trimming pared 4 bases from V and 4 bases from J, leaving 19 bases between. The CDR3 runs 16 residues. Germline V gene data show CDR1 as MGHRA and CDR2 as YSYEKL. The CDR3 DNA follows: TGCGCCAGCAGCCGAGAGTTGCTTCGGGTAAGCACTGAAGCTTTCTTT. It specifies CASSRELLRVSTEAFF.

The chain couples TRBV2 to TRBJ1-6; the D is unclear. V lost 2 bases and J 0 bases, leaving 11 bases between the germline ends. The germline V gene encodes CDR1 SNHLY and CDR2 FYNNEI. CDR3 size: 17 residues. The CDR3 protein is CASSERAVSSYNSPLHF. The CDR3 nucleotides read TGTGCCAGCAGTGAAAGGGCAGTGAGCTCCTATAATTCACCCCTCCACTTT. Full variable domain (missing parts from reference TRBV2 and TRBJ1-6): EPEVTQTPSHQVTQMGQEVILRCVPISNHLYFYWYRQILGQKVEFLVSFYNNEISEKSEIFDDQFSVERPDGSNFTLKIRSTKLEDSAMYFCASSERAVSSYNSPLHFGNGTRLTVT.

This clonotype was picked up many times. CDR3 in DNA: TGTGCCAGCAGCTCAAACGGACGGGCGAACACTGAAGCTTTCTTT. It codes for CASSSNGRANTEAFF. This chain uses TRBV7-3 with TRBJ1-1; D not resolved. The germline gives CDR1 SGHTA, CDR2 FQGTGA. The CDR3 contains 15 residues. The V end lost 4 bases, the J end lost 1 base, and 13 bases lay between the germline ends.

This clonotype was picked up a small number of times. This chain connects TRBV29-1 to TRBJ2-7, with D maybe TRBD1 (5 bases). The CDR3 consists of 11 residues. Per the germline V gene, CDR1 is SQVTM and CDR2 is ANQGSEA. Trimming removed 1 base from V and 6 bases from J, with 7 bases in between. The CDR3 is CSVEVGPEQYF. CDR3 DNA sequence: TGCAGCGTTGAAGTGGGGCCCGAGCAGTACTTC.

This clonotype was seen repeatedly, ten times or more. The rearrangement joins TRBV7-9 to TRBJ1-1; TRBD1 aligns across 7 bases. V was clipped by 5 bases and J by 6 bases; unmatched bases: 15. This CDR3 has 16 residues. Looked up from germline, CDR1 is SEHNR and CDR2 is FQNEAQ (reference sequence). The CDR3 loop reads CASSKPGMTGRPEAFF. Written as DNA, the CDR3 is TGTGCCAGCAGCAAGCCAGGAATGACAGGGAGGCCTGAAGCTTTCTTT.

On this clonotype itself: A junction boundary mismatches the germline segment, possibly from a read error. This rearrangement joins TRBV18 to TRBJ1-5; 8 bases are shared with TRBD1. Per germline, CDR1 KGHSH and CDR2 LQKENI. CDR3 length: 16 residues. The CDR3 spells CVSSPYERTGYQPQHF. The CDR3 DNA reads as TGTGTCAGCTCACCATACGAACGGACAGGGTATCAGCCCCAGCATTTT. The full variable domain, in which reference TRBV18 and TRBJ1-5 provide the parts outside the CDR3, is NAGVMQNPRHLVRRRGQEARLRCSPMKGHSHVYWYRQLPEEGLKFMVYLQKENIIDESGMPKERFSAEFPKEGPSILRIQQVVRGDSAAYFCVSSPYERTGYQPQHFGDGTRLSIL.

This clonotype was seen repeatedly, ten times or more. The chain employs TRBV7-9 and TRBJ2-5; 9 bases are shared with TRBD2. V lost 3 bases and J lost 0; bases outside the gene matches: 8. Germline values: CDR1 SEHNR, CDR2 FQNEAQ (reference sequence). The CDR3 runs to 17 residues. In nucleotides, the CDR3 is TGTGCCAGCAGCTTGGCCAGCGGGGGGACGTACCAAGAGACCCAGTACTTC. As protein: CASSLASGGTYQETQYF.